What follows is one T cell receptor (beta chain) and its context. Its antigen remains unidentified. This table comes from immunoSEQ multiplex PCR, and its TCRdb copy is limited to in-frame clones, with some not included. This sample has over 75,000 clones, with 85% to 95% found just once. This record belongs to a study of graft-versus-host responses after intestinal transplantation. Study summary: Once they had received anti-thymocyte globulin induction, all recipients took tacrolimus and steroids for approximately 3 years. Whole-study findings and limits: Recipient marrow harbored GvH clones, some of which surfaced first in ileum or blood. The study found high graft-versus-host to host-versus-graft clonal ratios in allografts of patients with graft-donor T cell macrochimerism. Circulating GvH clone levels at their peak were associated with HvG declines (early post-transplant).

The starting material was unstimulated CD8+ T cells sorted from spleen or lymph node cells, obtained before transplant. The receptor was derived from a human donor who was the organ donor for an intestinal transplant.

The CDR3 loop reads CASSPTSEAYEQYF. CDR3 bases: TGTGCCAGCAGCCCCACTAGCGAGGCCTACGAGCAGTACTTC. This sequence joins TRBV4-2 and TRBJ2-7, with 7 nucleotides matching TRBD2. In germline, CDR1 is LGHNA, CDR2 YNFKEQ. J was trimmed by 2 bases and V by 4 bases; bases with no gene match: 5. The CDR3 is 14 residues long.